This T cell receptor (beta chain) is drawn from a study of T-cell memory formation after mild COVID-19. Study results and limitations: CD4+ contracting clones were found mainly in CM and EM, and CD8+ ones in EMRA.

Trimming left V 5 bases short and J 5 bases short, with 12 bases between. The CDR3 contains 13 residues. Worth noting for this clonotype: Its antigen is not known.

MiXCR was run by TCRdb on the 5' RACE reads, yielding one entry per CDR3 protein. The table lists about 190,000 distinct CDR3 sequences, about 22% of them singletons. The sequencing sample was made of PBMCs or a T cell subset sorted from them (not recorded which). The chain carries TRBV12-3 or TRBV12-4 and TRBJ2-5; no clear D gene. The clonotype originates from an adult woman who had mild COVID-19 (a few samples of this study predate the infection). Cell type and time point are not known. The CDR3 region is CASSLDPSETQYF. In DNA form, the CDR3 reads TGTGCCAGCAGTCTGGACCCCTCGGAGACCCAGTACTTC.